This T cell receptor (beta chain) was identified during a study of blood T cell repertoires in COVID-19. Study as a whole: Italy, Spain and the United States were the sources of the convalescent and acute COVID-19 samples. PBMCs, B-cell-depleted T cells, or T cells were the source of the cDNA or gDNA that made up the material.

For recovered donors of Cohort 3, there were two negative PCRs, clearance, or symptom resolution. Germline CDR1 SQVTM, CDR2 ANQGSEA. This CDR3 is 11 amino acids long. Here immunoSEQ multiplex PCR was the method, and the copy in TCRdb shows in-frame clones only, minus some. The sample contains fewer than 250,000 clones, roughly 84% of which appear only once. This clone has a handful of counts. The germline gene is not matched at one end of the junction; a read error may be the cause. This sequence originates from a woman between 40 and 55 years old who had recovered from COVID-19. The sequencing sample was made of PBMCs or T cells enriched from blood (not recorded which). The chain employs TRBV29-1 and TRBJ1-1; a possible D gene is TRBD1 (5 bases). The CDR3 bases are TGCAGCGGTAGACAGAACGCTGAAGCTTTCTTT. The encoded protein is CSGRQNAEAFF.